The clone carrying this TCR beta chain has only one observation. The sample belongs to a study of blood T cell repertoires in COVID-19. About the study: The study drew acute and convalescent COVID-19 samples from the United States, Italy and Spain.

Trimming removed 9 bases from V and 8 bases from J, with 17 bases in between. Germline CDR1 is LNHDA and CDR2 is SQIVND (reference sequence). There are 14 residues in the CDR3. As originally analysed: By means of reference gene primer amplification, nucleated cell counts were estimated. TCRdb keeps only in-frame clones here, not all; method: immunoSEQ multiplex PCR. The V and J calls and the clone size are those of that table, but D and trimming were determined from the DNA. The repertoire holds around 120,000 clones, with about 86% as singletons. The chain combines TRBV19 with TRBJ1-6; D perhaps matches TRBD1 (5 bases). The source of this sequence is a man aged 65-85 years who had recovered from COVID-19. Sample: peripheral blood. CDR3 in DNA: TGTGCCAGCGCCCTCGTGGGGCAGGATTCACCCCTCCACTTT. Amino acids: CASALVGQDSPLHF.